The source of this T cell receptor beta chain is a study of T cell responses to AZD1222 COVID-19 vaccine. Across the whole study: Second-dose recipients at about 4 or about 12 weeks were treated as one pooled group.

This clone was seen just once. Its target is not known. Germline V gene lookup returns CDR1 MNHEY and CDR2 SMNVEV (reference sequence). The CDR3 is 18 residues long. V was cut by 8 bases and J by 0 bases, with 20 bases left in between. Study conclusions and caveats: Just a handful of AZD1222 recipients tested seropositive at baseline. CD4 TCRs associated with vaccination spanned spike, dominating at 160-218 and 743-854. Clonal diversity was possibly underestimated, and the donors were mostly white British, with more females.

Using immunoSEQ multiplex PCR, the repertoire was profiled, and TCRdb retains in-frame clones only, with some absent. The sample lists just over 20,000 clones, around 82% seen once, with approximately 45% in the top ten. This TCR came from an adult in good health. The chain joins TRBV27 to TRBJ2-6; D perhaps matches TRBD1 (6 bases). This sample comprised peripheral blood, obtained on day 0 of AZD1222 vaccination. The CDR3 loop is CASANIQTGLSGANVLTF. The CDR3 bases are TGTGCCAGCGCAAACATCCAGACAGGCCTCTCTGGGGCCAACGTCCTGACTTTC. The whole variable domain, remainder taken from reference TRBV27 and TRBJ2-6, is EAQVTQNPRYLITVTGKKLTVTCSQNMNHEYMSWYRQDPGLGLRQIYYSMNVEVTDKGDVPEGYKVSRKEKRNFPLILESPSPNQTSLYFCASANIQTGLSGANVLTFGAGSRLTVL.